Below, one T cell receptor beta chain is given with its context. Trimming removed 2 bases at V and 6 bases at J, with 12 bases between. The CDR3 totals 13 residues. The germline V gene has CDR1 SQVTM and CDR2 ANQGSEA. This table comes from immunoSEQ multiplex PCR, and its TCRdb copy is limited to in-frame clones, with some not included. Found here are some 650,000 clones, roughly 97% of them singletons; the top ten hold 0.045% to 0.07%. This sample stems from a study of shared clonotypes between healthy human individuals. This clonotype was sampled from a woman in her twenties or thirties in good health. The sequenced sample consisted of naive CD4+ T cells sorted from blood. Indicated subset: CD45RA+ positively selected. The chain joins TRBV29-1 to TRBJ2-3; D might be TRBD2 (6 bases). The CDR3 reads CSVEPAAGDTQYF. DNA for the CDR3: TGCAGCGTTGAACCCGCGGCGGGGGATACGCAGTATTTT.